The next 32 T cell receptor beta chains were all read from a single sample in a study of blood T cell repertoires in COVID-19. The repertoire was sequenced with immunoSEQ multiplex PCR; TCRdb's copy has only in-frame clones and lacks some. Of approximately 330,000 clones listed, approximately 90% were seen once; the top ten hold approximately 9.9%. Sample: peripheral blood. Receptors originate from a man aged 25 to 40 with COVID-19, enrolled during active disease.

This chain links TRBV7-9 with TRBJ2-5; 13 nucleotides agree with TRBD2. V lost 0 bases and J lost 5; bases outside the gene matches: 12. This CDR3 comprises 19 residues. Germline V gene sequence: CDR1 SEHNR, CDR2 FQNEAQ (reference sequence). CDR3: CASSLARTSGGKGRETQYF. In nucleotides, the CDR3 is TGTGCCAGCAGCTTAGCCCGGACTAGCGGGGGCAAGGGAAGGGAGACCCAGTACTTC.

This chain links TRBV6-2 or TRBV6-3 with TRBJ2-3, with 10 bases matching TRBD2. This CDR3 comprises 17 residues. Germline lookup yields CDR1 MNHEY and CDR2 SVGEGT. Trimming removed 0 bases from V and 3 bases from J; junction bases left unmatched: 6. CDR3 DNA sequence: TGTGCCAGCAGTTACTCGTTACTAGCGGGGTTTACAGATACGCAGTATTTT. It codes for CASSYSLLAGFTDTQYF.

The chain is built from TRBV6-1 and TRBJ1-1; 8 bases agree with TRBD1. The V and J ends lost 1 base and 7 bases, in that order; junction bases with no gene match: 8. Germline V gene lookup returns CDR1 MNHNS and CDR2 SASEGT. This CDR3 region has 15 residues. The CDR3: CASSEVWDRSYEAFF. The CDR3 nucleotides are TGTGCCAGCAGTGAAGTTTGGGACAGGTCTTATGAAGCTTTCTTT.

The CDR3 spells CASSRTGGQTQYF. The DNA for the CDR3 is TGTGCCAGCAGCAGAACAGGTGGACAGACCCAGTACTTC. V is TRBV11-2 and J is TRBJ2-5; D perhaps matches TRBD1 (5 bases). Per germline, CDR1 SGHAT and CDR2 FQNNGV. With 5 bases removed from V and 6 bases from J, the gap between germline ends came to 13 bases. The CDR3 runs to 13 residues.

V and J are TRBV19 and TRBJ1-1; possible D gene TRBD1, 6 bases. The ends were cut back, 7 bases at V and 0 bases at J, with 15 bases in the middle. Germline V gives CDR1 LNHDA, CDR2 SQIVND (reference sequence). CDR3 size: 15 residues. The chain's CDR3 is CASTSSDSLNTEAFF. The CDR3 DNA reads TGTGCCAGTACCTCATCGGACAGCCTGAACACTGAAGCTTTCTTT.

The gene calls are TRBV27 and TRBJ1-5, with a tentative D call TRBD1 (6 bases). The V gene lost 6 bases and the J gene lost 2 bases, with 8 bases spanning the gap. CDR1 is MNHEY, CDR2 SMNVEV, per germline (reference sequence). This CDR3 has 13 amino acids. Written as DNA, the CDR3 is TGTGCCAGCAGGGACAGAGGCAATCAGCCCCAGCATTTT. Translation gives CASRDRGNQPQHF.

The DNA for the CDR3 is TGTGCCAGCTCCCCGGGTATAGATACGCAGTATTTT. Translation: CASSPGIDTQYF. V and J are TRBV18 and TRBJ2-3; D not certain. V dropped 6 bases and J dropped 5 bases, with 9 bases sitting between them. CDR3 length: 12 residues. Germline V gene sequence: CDR1 KGHSH, CDR2 LQKENI.

The rearrangement joins TRBV6-5 to TRBJ2-7, with D possibly matching TRBD2 (5 bases). CDR1 is MNHEY, CDR2 SVGAGI, per germline. V lost 5 bases to trimming and J lost 3 bases, with 17 bases between them. The CDR3 extends over 15 amino acids. CDR3 residues: CASSPLPGFYYEQYF. The CDR3 DNA reads TGTGCCAGCAGTCCGCTCCCGGGATTTTACTACGAGCAGTACTTC.

The chain joins TRBV15 to TRBJ2-3, with a possible D match to TRBD2 (6 bases). Germline-derived CDR1 and CDR2 are LNHNV and YYDKDF (reference sequence). The CDR3 is 16 amino acids. V was pared by 1 base and J by 4 bases, with 15 bases between. The CDR3 region has the DNA TGTGCCACCAGCAGAGCGGAAGCGCTAGCGTCAGATACGCAGTATTTT. It encodes CATSRAEALASDTQYF.

The chain couples TRBV18 to TRBJ2-6, with TRBD2 as a possible D gene (5 bases). V was trimmed by 0 bases and J by 0 bases, leaving 6 bases between them. CDR1 and CDR2 from the germline V gene are KGHSH and LQKENI. CDR3 length equals 16 residues. CDR3 loop: CASSPPGSSGANVLTF. The DNA for the CDR3 is TGTGCCAGCTCACCACCAGGGAGCTCTGGGGCCAACGTCCTGACTTTC.

The chain joins TRBV28 to TRBJ1-1, with 12 bases matching TRBD1. CDR1 and CDR2 (germline): MDHEN, SYDVKM. The CDR3 spans 16 residues. The V and J ends lost 1 base and 10 bases, in that order; junction bases with no gene match: 10. CDR3 nucleotides: TGTGCCAGCAGTTTATTCGGTCGCAGGGACAGGGGGCGAGCTTTCTTT. Residues: CASSLFGRRDRGRAFF.

Note on this clone: Other DNA sequences of this sample code for an identical CDR3. The chain couples TRBV4-3 to TRBJ2-7; D remains unclear. Between the trimmed V and J ends, which lost 0 bases and 1 base, there was a span of 4 bases. Germline CDR1 and CDR2: LGHNA and YSLEER. The CDR3 runs to 13 residues. The CDR3 nucleotides read TGCGCCAGCAGCCAAGATCGGTCCTACGAGCAGTACTTC. Translated: CASSQDRSYEQYF.

The chain has TRBV2 and TRBJ2-7; 9 positions agree with TRBD2. The germline V gene encodes CDR1 SNHLY and CDR2 FYNNEI. The CDR3 covers 14 residues. The junction had 4 bases not matched to a gene; V was cut back by 6 bases and J by 1 base. CDR3 sequence (DNA): TGTGCCAGCAGGGATGCGGGGGGGTCCTACGAGCAGTACTTC. It yields the protein CASRDAGGSYEQYF. Based on the CDR3 plus reference TRBV2 and TRBJ2-7, the full variable domain is EPEVTQTPSHQVTQMGQEVILRCVPISNHLYFYWYRQILGQKVEFLVSFYNNEISEKSEIFDDQFSVERPDGSNFTLKIRSTKLEDSAMYFCASRDAGGSYEQYFGPGTRLTVT.

This clone has at least ten counts. The chain combines TRBV13 with TRBJ2-7; TRBD1 matches at 9 bases. The junction had 3 bases not matched to a gene; V was cut back by 6 bases and J by 6 bases. The CDR3 has 12 amino acids. Germline loops: CDR1 PRHDT, CDR2 FYEKMQ (reference sequence). CDR3 sequence reads: CASSYRGREQYF. The CDR3 coding sequence is TGTGCCAGCAGTTACAGGGGGCGCGAGCAGTACTTC.

This chain connects TRBV18 to TRBJ2-7, with D perhaps matching TRBD2 (5 bases). The CDR3 runs 13 residues. The germline V and J ends were trimmed by 2 bases and 2 bases, with 7 bases remaining between them. The germline V gene encodes CDR1 KGHSH and CDR2 LQKENI. The CDR3 loop reads CASSPASTYEQYF. Here the CDR3 DNA reads TGTGCCAGCTCACCAGCTAGCACCTACGAGCAGTACTTC.

The V gene is TRBV6-6, the J gene TRBJ1-2, with 9 bases aligning to TRBD1. The CDR3 is made up of 15 amino acids. Germline V gene sequence: CDR1 MNHNY, CDR2 SVGAGI (reference sequence). J was trimmed by 8 bases and V by 6 bases; bases with no gene match: 13. This CDR3 is CASSLTGTGWDGYTF. The CDR3 region has the DNA TGTGCCAGCAGCCTGACCGGGACAGGGTGGGACGGCTACACCTTC.

The J gene is TRBJ2-2, the V gene TRBV6-4, with D possibly matching TRBD1 (6 bases). This CDR3 spans 16 amino acids. The V end lost 0 bases, the J end lost 7 bases, and 15 bases lay between the germline ends. The germline V gene encodes CDR1 MRHNA and CDR2 SNTAGT. The CDR3 DNA follows: TGTGCCAGCAGTGACTCGAACAGGGCGAGCGGCGGGGAGCTGTTTTTT. Translation: CASSDSNRASGGELFF.

Comment on this clone: Compared with germline, one end of the junction differs, possibly owing to a read error. The rearrangement links TRBV5-4 to TRBJ2-7; 8 nucleotides align to TRBD2. Germline loops: CDR1 SGHNT, CDR2 YYREEE (reference sequence). The CDR3 consists of 15 residues. CDR3 loop: CASSYLAGGSNEQYF. For the CDR3, the DNA is TGTGCCAGCAGCTACCTGGCGGGGGGCTCCAACGAGCAGTACTTC.

The CDR3 loop is CASSDTRSTDTQYF. CDR3 nucleotides: TGTGCCAGCAGTGATACCAGAAGCACAGATACGCAGTATTTT. V usage is TRBV25-1 and J usage is TRBJ2-3; D remains ambiguous. The CDR3 sequence is 14 residues long. With 3 bases removed from V and 0 bases from J, the gap between germline ends came to 7 bases. The V gene's germline CDR1 is MGHDK and CDR2 SYGVNS.

The chain links TRBV24-1 to TRBJ2-1; 10 bases agree with TRBD1. Germline lookup yields CDR1 KGHDR and CDR2 SFDVKD. The trim removed 5 bases at V and 8 bases at J, leaving 14 bases unmatched. This CDR3 is 17 amino acids long. The CDR3 DNA is TGTGCCACCAGTGGGAGCACTCCGGGACAGGGGATCGATGAGCAGTTCTTC. This codes for CATSGSTPGQGIDEQFF.

The V call is TRBV5-1, the J call TRBJ1-2, with 8 bases fitting TRBD1. Germline lookup yields CDR1 SGHRS and CDR2 YFSETQ. V lost 2 bases and J lost 0; bases outside the gene matches: 6. This CDR3 comprises 16 residues. The CDR3 loop is CASSLLPQGANYGYTF. The CDR3 DNA is TGCGCCAGCAGCTTACTACCACAGGGGGCTAACTATGGCTACACCTTC.

This rearrangement joins TRBV28 to TRBJ2-1; D not resolved. Germline loops: CDR1 MDHEN, CDR2 SYDVKM. Deletions cut 4 bases from V and 7 bases from J, with 8 bases between. This CDR3 is 12 amino acids long. The CDR3 coding sequence is TGTGCCAGCAGTTCTAGTCGAAATGAGCAGTTCTTC. Translating gives CASSSSRNEQFF.

The chain has TRBV19 and TRBJ1-4; D possibly corresponds to TRBD1 (5 bases). V was pared by 7 bases and J by 8 bases, with 17 bases between. The CDR3 has 14 amino acids. CDR1 and CDR2 (germline): LNHDA, SQIVND (reference sequence). The DNA for the CDR3 is TGTGCCAGTACCATTGGGGCCCACGGGGAAAAACTGTTTTTT. Translation: CASTIGAHGEKLFF. Using reference TRBV19 and TRBJ1-4 for the parts outside the CDR3, the full variable domain is DGGITQSPKYLFRKEGQNVTLSCEQNLNHDAMYWYRQDPGQGLRLIYYSQIVNDFQKGDIAEGYSVSREKKESFPLTVTSAQKNPTAFYLCASTIGAHGEKLFFGSGTQLSVL.

This sequence joins TRBV11-2 and TRBJ1-1; D is possibly TRBD1 (5 bases). From germline, CDR1 is SGHAT and CDR2 FQNNGV. The CDR3 length is 15 residues. Trimming shortened V by 6 bases and J by 2 bases, and 16 bases separated the two germline ends. The CDR3 sequence: CASRQPARVNTEAFF. CDR3 nucleotide sequence: TGTGCCAGCAGGCAGCCAGCCAGGGTAAACACTGAAGCTTTCTTT.

The chain joins TRBV6-5 to TRBJ2-2; 7 bases agree with TRBD1. The ends lost 2 bases at V and 3 bases at J; junction bases unmatched: 3. The CDR3 is 15 residues long. Germline V CDR1 and CDR2: MNHEY, SVGAGI. The CDR3 region is CASSYRGQDTGELFF. CDR3 sequence (DNA): TGTGCCAGCAGTTACAGGGGGCAGGACACCGGGGAGCTGTTTTTT.

This clone was detected once. J is TRBJ1-6 and V is TRBV7-8; D call uncertain. The CDR3 runs to 15 residues. V dropped 2 bases and J dropped 10 bases, with 15 bases sitting between them. Germline CDR1 reads SGHVS; CDR2 reads FQNEAQ. CDR3 sequence reads: CASSLMVGGTSPLHF. CDR3 DNA sequence: TGTGCCAGCAGCTTAATGGTAGGAGGTACCTCACCCCTCCACTTT.

The rearrangement joins TRBV14 to TRBJ2-7, with a tentative D call TRBD2 (6 bases). The CDR3 sequence is 12 residues long. Germline values: CDR1 SGHDN, CDR2 FVKESK. V was pared by 1 base and J by 6 bases, with 7 bases between. This CDR3 reads CASSQAGVEQYF. For the CDR3, the DNA is TGTGCCAGCAGCCAAGCGGGGGTCGAGCAGTACTTC. The whole variable domain, remainder taken from reference TRBV14 and TRBJ2-7, is EAGVTQFPSHSVIEKGQTVTLRCDPISGHDNLYWYRRVMGKEIKFLLHFVKESKQDESGMPNNRFLAERTGGTYSTLKVQPAELEDSGVYFCASSQAGVEQYFGPGTRLTVT.

The gene calls are TRBV29-1 and TRBJ1-2; TRBD1 is a possible D gene (6 bases). CDR1 is SQVTM and CDR2 is ANQGSEA in the germline V gene. V was trimmed by 1 base and J by 4 bases, leaving 19 bases between them. The CDR3 is made up of 16 amino acids. The CDR3 loop is CSVEGGGRGDTYGYTF. DNA of the CDR3: TGCAGCGTTGAAGGCGGAGGCAGGGGTGATACCTATGGCTACACCTTC. Looking up the rest from reference TRBV29-1 and TRBJ1-2 gives the full variable domain: SAVISQKPSRDICQRGTSLTIQCQVDSQVTMMFWYRQQPGQSLTLIATANQGSEATYESGFVIDKFPISRPNLTFSTLTVSNMSPEDSSIYLCSVEGGGRGDTYGYTFGSGTRLTVV.

J is TRBJ1-6 and V is TRBV9, with D possibly matching TRBD1 (6 bases). Between the trimmed V and J ends, which lost 0 bases and 8 bases, there was a span of 12 bases. The CDR3 totals 15 residues. The germline CDR1 and CDR2 sequences are SGDLS and YYNGEE. The CDR3 DNA follows: TGTGCCAGCAGCGTAGGCGGCAGGGGACATTCACCCCTCCACTTT. It is translated as CASSVGGRGHSPLHF.

The CDR3 protein is CASRGGETQYF. In DNA form, the CDR3 reads TGTGCCAGCAGGGGGGGAGAGACCCAGTACTTC. J is TRBJ2-5 and V is TRBV12-3 or TRBV12-4, with D maybe TRBD2 (6 bases). Trimming took off 6 bases at V and 4 bases at J, with 6 bases between the two ends. The length of the CDR3 is 11 residues.

The rearrangement joins TRBV11-2 to TRBJ1-5; 8 bases are shared with TRBD1. The V gene's germline CDR1 is SGHAT and CDR2 FQNNGV. Germline trimming cut 7 bases from V and 7 bases from J; bases unmatched to any gene: 6. The CDR3 contains 13 residues. The CDR3 DNA is TGTGCCAGCACCCAGGGGGCCGGGCAGCCCCAGCATTTT. It is translated as CASTQGAGQPQHF.

This clone appeared once. CDR3 sequence reads: CASSPPGGGRPYF. The CDR3 coding sequence is TGTGCCAGCAGCCCTCCCGGGGGAGGTCGGCCGTACTTC. This chain connects TRBV9 to TRBJ2-7; weak D call: TRBD2 (6 bases). The V end lost 4 bases, the J end lost 12 bases, and 20 bases lay between the germline ends. This CDR3 is 13 amino acids long. Per the germline V gene, CDR1 is SGDLS and CDR2 is YYNGEE.